The 13 T cell receptor beta chains given below trace back to one sample, sequenced in a study of T cell responses to AZD1222 COVID-19 vaccine. Produced via immunoSEQ multiplex PCR; TCRdb's table is partial and in-frame only. The data hold around 120,000 clones, with approximately 88% observed a single time. This sample comprised peripheral blood, obtained on day 0 of AZD1222 vaccination. All receptors come from an adult in good health.

This chain links TRBV6-1 with TRBJ1-5; D remains ambiguous. The CDR3 totals 13 residues. The V and J ends lost 3 bases and 4 bases respectively, with 7 bases between them. Germline assignment: CDR1 MNHNS and CDR2 SASEGT. The CDR3 DNA reads TGTGCCAGCAGTGACGTTGGAAATCAGCCCCAGCATTTT. Translated: CASSDVGNQPQHF.

The J gene is TRBJ1-4, the V gene TRBV27, with 7 nucleotides matching TRBD1. This CDR3 contains 13 residues. Trimming at V came to 3 bases and at J to 10 bases, leaving 5 bases not matched to a gene. The V gene's germline CDR1 is MNHEY and CDR2 SMNVEV (reference sequence). For the CDR3, the DNA is TGTGCCAGCAGTTTTTGGGCAGGGGGAAAACTGTTTTTT. Its translation: CASSFWAGGKLFF. The full variable domain, rest sourced from reference TRBV27 and TRBJ1-4, is EAQVTQNPRYLITVTGKKLTVTCSQNMNHEYMSWYRQDPGLGLRQIYYSMNVEVTDKGDVPEGYKVSRKEKRNFPLILESPSPNQTSLYFCASSFWAGGKLFFGSGTQLSVL.

This rearrangement joins TRBV19 to TRBJ2-2, with D possibly matching TRBD1 (6 bases). Germline CDR1 and CDR2: LNHDA and SQIVND (reference sequence). This CDR3 is built from 14 residues. V shed 8 bases and J shed 0 bases, with 10 bases lying between them. CDR3 sequence reads: CASQQGPNTGELFF. CDR3 bases: TGTGCCAGTCAACAGGGTCCGAACACCGGGGAGCTGTTTTTT.

The chain is built from TRBV18 and TRBJ1-2; a possible D gene is TRBD1 (6 bases). V was shortened by 5 bases and J by 4 bases, with 11 bases between the two germline ends. Per germline, CDR1 KGHSH and CDR2 LQKENI. The CDR3 consists of 13 residues. The DNA of the CDR3 is TGTGCCAGCTCATTGGACAGCACCTATGGCTACACCTTC. Translation: CASSLDSTYGYTF.

The rearrangement joins TRBV4-3 to TRBJ2-7; no clear D gene. This CDR3 spans 14 amino acids. Trimming took off 3 bases at V and 1 base at J, with 10 bases between the two ends. The germline gives CDR1 LGHNA, CDR2 YSLEER. The CDR3 nucleotides read TGCGCCAGCAGCCAGTCCCGGGCGTCCTACGAGCAGTACTTC. This codes for CASSQSRASYEQYF.

The chain couples TRBV11-2 to TRBJ1-2; D is possibly TRBD1 (6 bases). In germline, CDR1 is SGHAT, CDR2 FQNNGV. Trimming removed 11 bases at V and 4 bases at J, with 23 bases between. This CDR3 is 15 amino acids long. As DNA, the CDR3 is TGTGCCGTCGGGAAACCGGGACACTTCCTCTATGGCTACACCTTC. It is translated as CAVGKPGHFLYGYTF.

The V gene is TRBV5-4, the J gene TRBJ2-5, with 10 bases that match TRBD2. After removal of 1 base from V and 5 bases from J, the junction contained 5 bases not matched to a gene. Germline CDR1 and CDR2: SGHNT and YYREEE (reference sequence). The length of the CDR3 is 15 residues. The CDR3 region has the DNA TGTGCCAGCAGCTTGACTAGCGGGGTCGGGGAGACCCAGTACTTC. Protein product: CASSLTSGVGETQYF.

The chain links TRBV2 to TRBJ2-7, with D unresolved. The CDR3 has 14 amino acids. V was shortened by 4 bases and J by 0 bases, with 10 bases between the two germline ends. Germline V gene lookup returns CDR1 SNHLY and CDR2 FYNNEI. CDR3: CASSGGYSSYEQYF. The CDR3 DNA reads TGTGCCAGCAGTGGTGGGTATAGCTCCTACGAGCAGTACTTC.

The rearrangement joins TRBV7-9 to TRBJ2-1; D is possibly TRBD1 or TRBD2 (5 bases each). This CDR3 is 17 amino acids long. From germline, CDR1 is SEHNR and CDR2 FQNEAQ (reference sequence). Trimming removed 5 bases at V and 0 bases at J, with 17 bases between. CDR3 region: CASSPRGRTDSYNEQFF. CDR3 DNA: TGTGCCAGCAGCCCCCGGGGCAGGACCGACTCCTACAATGAGCAGTTCTTC.

V and J are TRBV27 and TRBJ1-5; D may be TRBD1 (6 bases). CDR1 and CDR2 (germline): MNHEY, SMNVEV (reference sequence). V was pared by 1 base and J by 5 bases, with 18 bases between. The length of the CDR3 is 17 residues. The CDR3 DNA is TGTGCCAGCAGTTTATACGGGCCAGGGGTAATGTATCAGCCCCAGCATTTT. Translation: CASSLYGPGVMYQPQHF.

This clone appeared a few times. The rearrangement links TRBV6-5 to TRBJ1-3; D is perhaps TRBD1 (5 bases). The ends were cut back, 6 bases at V and 0 bases at J, with 9 bases in the middle. Per the germline V gene, CDR1 is MNHEY and CDR2 is SVGAGI. This CDR3 is built from 14 residues. CDR3 residues: CASSLDSSGNTIYF. The CDR3 DNA reads TGTGCCAGCAGCTTAGACAGCTCTGGAAACACCATATATTTT.

The chain is built from TRBV10-1 and TRBJ2-7; D ambiguous. The CDR3 spans 13 residues. V shed 2 bases and J shed 1 base, with 6 bases lying between them. Germline CDR1 WNHNN, CDR2 SYGVQD (reference sequence). The CDR3 region is CASSEGLSYEQYF. As DNA, the CDR3 is TGCGCCAGCAGTGAGGGGCTTTCCTACGAGCAGTACTTC.

V gene TRBV12-3 or TRBV12-4 combines with J gene TRBJ2-1; TRBD1 aligns across 7 bases. Germline trimming cut 6 bases from V and 10 bases from J; bases unmatched to any gene: 9. CDR3 length: 13 residues. CDR3 DNA: TGTGCCAGCAGCCGCGACAGGGCGCGAGAGCAGTTCTTC. Its protein product is CASSRDRAREQFF.